This T cell receptor beta chain was profiled in a study of blood T cell repertoires in COVID-19. Study-level background: Italy, Spain and the United States were the sources of the convalescent and acute COVID-19 samples. From T cells, B-cell-depleted T cells, or PBMCs came the material, which was cDNA or gDNA.

Original processing methods: Reference gene primer amplification gave nucleated cell count estimates. Measured with immunoSEQ multiplex PCR; TCRdb has only the in-frame clones, and not every one. Clone size and V and J calls were adopted from that table, with D and trimming inferred from the DNA. The data contain about 200,000 clones, around 90% of them seen just once; the ten biggest clones take up about 0.54%. The CDR3 is 22 amino acids. Trimming pared 5 bases from V and 0 bases from J, leaving 29 bases between. The germline V gene encodes CDR1 MNHNY and CDR2 SVGAGI (reference sequence). The specimen was peripheral blood. This receptor was identified in a man in his forties or fifties with acute or convalescent COVID-19. This rearrangement joins TRBV6-6 to TRBJ2-6, with a possible D match to TRBD1 (6 bases). DNA for the CDR3: TGTGCCAGCAGTCCAACCGGGACAAGGAATTCCCCCTCTCTCTCTGGGGCCAACGTCCTGACTTTC. Its translation: CASSPTGTRNSPSLSGANVLTF.